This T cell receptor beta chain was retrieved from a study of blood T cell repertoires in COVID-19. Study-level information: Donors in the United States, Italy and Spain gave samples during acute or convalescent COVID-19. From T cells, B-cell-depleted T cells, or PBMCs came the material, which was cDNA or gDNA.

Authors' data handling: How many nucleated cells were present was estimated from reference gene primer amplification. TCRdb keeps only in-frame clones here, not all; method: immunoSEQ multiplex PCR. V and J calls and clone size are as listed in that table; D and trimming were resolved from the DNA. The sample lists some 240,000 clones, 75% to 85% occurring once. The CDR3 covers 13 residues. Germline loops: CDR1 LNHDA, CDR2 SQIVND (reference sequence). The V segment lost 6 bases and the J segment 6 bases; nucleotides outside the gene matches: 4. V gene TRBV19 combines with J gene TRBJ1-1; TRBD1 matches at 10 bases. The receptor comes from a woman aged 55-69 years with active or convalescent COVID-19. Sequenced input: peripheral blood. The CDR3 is CASSGQGGSEAFF. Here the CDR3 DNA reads TGTGCCAGTAGCGGACAGGGGGGGTCTGAAGCTTTCTTT. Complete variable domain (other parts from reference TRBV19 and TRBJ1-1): DGGITQSPKYLFRKEGQNVTLSCEQNLNHDAMYWYRQDPGQGLRLIYYSQIVNDFQKGDIAEGYSVSREKKESFPLTVTSAQKNPTAFYLCASSGQGGSEAFFGQGTRLTVV.